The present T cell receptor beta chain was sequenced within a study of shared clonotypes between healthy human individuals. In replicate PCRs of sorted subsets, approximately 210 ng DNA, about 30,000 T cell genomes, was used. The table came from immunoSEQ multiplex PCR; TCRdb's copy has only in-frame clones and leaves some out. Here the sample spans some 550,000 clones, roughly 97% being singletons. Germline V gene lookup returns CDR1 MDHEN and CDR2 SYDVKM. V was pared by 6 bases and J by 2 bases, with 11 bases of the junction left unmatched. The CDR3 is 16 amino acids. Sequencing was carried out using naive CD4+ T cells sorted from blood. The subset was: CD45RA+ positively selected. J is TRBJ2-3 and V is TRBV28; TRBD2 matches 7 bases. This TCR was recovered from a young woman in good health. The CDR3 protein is CASRGLGGGPTDTQYF. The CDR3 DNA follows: TGTGCCAGCAGGGGCCTTGGCGGGGGACCCACAGATACGCAGTATTTT.